A single sample gave rise to the 13 T cell receptor beta chains below, sequenced in a study of blood T cell repertoires in COVID-19 (dated by TCRdb to about 2020). The library was generated by the immunoSEQ multiplex PCR assay. TCRdb holds this immuneACCESS table with in-frame rearrangements only. Some clones are missing; in checked studies, unresolved V genes explain under half, and the rest has no known cause. The sample table records roughly 250,000 clones; 75% to 90% of these occur just once. The top ten clones comprise under 3% of the sample. The sample taken for sequencing was PBMCs or T cells enriched from blood (not recorded which). These receptors originate from a young woman who had recovered from COVID-19.

The chain uses TRBV5-8 and TRBJ2-1; 8 nucleotides align to TRBD2. Germline lookup yields CDR1 SGHTS and CDR2 YDEGEE. The CDR3 is 15 amino acids. Trimming took 2 bases from V and 3 from J; bases not matched to a gene: 4. The CDR3 region is CASSLAGAFYNEQFF. CDR3 DNA sequence: TGTGCCAGCAGCTTAGCGGGGGCCTTCTACAATGAGCAGTTCTTC. The whole variable domain, filled in from reference TRBV5-8 and TRBJ2-1, reads EAGVTQSPTHLIKTRGQQATLRCSPISGHTSVYWYQQALGLGLQFLLWYDEGEERNRGNFPPRFSGRQFPNYSSELNVNALELEDSALYLCASSLAGAFYNEQFFGPGTRLTVL.

The gene calls are TRBV5-5 and TRBJ1-4, with D tentatively TRBD1 (5 bases). Trimming left V 2 bases short and J 8 bases short, with 16 bases between. Germline V gives CDR1 SGHKS, CDR2 YYEKEE (reference sequence). The CDR3 is 15 residues long. The CDR3 loop reads CASSFLAGTEEKLFF. In nucleotides, the CDR3 is TGTGCCAGCAGCTTCCTGGCGGGGACGGAAGAAAAACTGTTTTTT.

There are a few counts of this clone. The rearrangement uses TRBV4-2 and TRBJ1-5, with a weak D call TRBD1 (6 bases). The V gene lost 1 base and the J gene lost 7 bases, with 14 bases spanning the gap. This CDR3 contains 15 residues. Germline loops: CDR1 LGHNA, CDR2 YNFKEQ. The CDR3: CASSQASIGGQPQHF. The CDR3 nucleotides read TGTGCCAGCAGCCAAGCCTCGATTGGGGGCCAGCCCCAGCATTTT.

The chain combines TRBV10-3 with TRBJ1-5; D ambiguous. The V end was cut by 6 bases, the J end by 0 bases, with 15 bases between. The germline V gene has CDR1 ENHRY and CDR2 SYGVKD. The CDR3 loop spans 16 amino acids. This chain's CDR3 is CAISDSSRDSNQPQHF. The CDR3 DNA is TGTGCCATCAGCGACTCATCCCGGGATAGCAATCAGCCCCAGCATTTT.

The rearrangement links TRBV4-1 to TRBJ2-3; 7 nucleotides align to TRBD1. The CDR3 has 17 residues. The ends lost 0 bases at V and 1 base at J; junction bases unmatched: 7. CDR1 and CDR2 from the germline V gene are MGHRA and YSYEKL. The CDR3 reads CASSQERTGTGTDTQYF. In DNA, the CDR3 is TGCGCCAGCAGCCAAGAAAGAACGGGGACAGGCACAGATACGCAGTATTTT.

V usage is TRBV10-1 and J usage is TRBJ1-6; perhaps TRBD1 as D (6 bases). V lost 4 bases to trimming and J lost 9 bases, with 16 bases between them. Germline assignment: CDR1 WNHNN and CDR2 SYGVQD (reference sequence). CDR3 length: 15 residues. The CDR3 region is CASSAGTTTFSPLHF. DNA of the CDR3: TGCGCCAGCAGTGCCGGGACAACGACGTTTTCACCCCTCCACTTT.

This clone was found once. This chain connects TRBV5-6 to TRBJ1-6, with D possibly TRBD1 on 5 matching bases. This CDR3 region has 14 residues. Trimming left V 3 bases short and J 13 bases short, with 17 bases between. Germline CDR1 and CDR2: SGHDT and YYEEEE. The CDR3 DNA sequence: TGTGCCAGCAGCTATGGGACGGGAGTGGGGCCCCTCCACTTT. Encoded protein: CASSYGTGVGPLHF.

This rearrangement joins TRBV10-3 to TRBJ1-4; weak D call: TRBD1 (5 bases). The CDR3 spans 13 residues. Germline CDR1 and CDR2: ENHRY and SYGVKD. Trimming cost V 6 bases and J 7 bases, with 12 bases left between them. The CDR3 DNA reads as TGTGCCATCAGATCGGGACTTTCTGAAAAACTGTTTTTT. Translated, it gives CAIRSGLSEKLFF.

The rearrangement links TRBV2 to TRBJ2-1; no definite D call. From germline, CDR1 is SNHLY and CDR2 FYNNEI. The CDR3 extends over 13 amino acids. V lost 5 bases, J lost 5 bases, and 10 bases lay in between. The chain's CDR3 is CASSFGPNNEQFF. DNA of the CDR3: TGTGCCAGCAGTTTTGGCCCCAACAATGAGCAGTTCTTC.

This clone was seen only once. V gene TRBV20-1 combines with J gene TRBJ2-3; 11 bases map to TRBD2. Trimming cost V 3 bases and J 5 bases; bases outside gene matches: 10. Germline assignment: CDR1 DFQATT and CDR2 SNEGSKA (reference sequence). The CDR3 is 16 residues long. In DNA form, the CDR3 reads TGCAGTGCTAGTAGGCCTAGACTAGCGGGGATAGATACGCAGTATTTT. As protein: CSASRPRLAGIDTQYF.

The V gene is TRBV28, the J gene TRBJ1-6, with 8 bases fitting TRBD1. J lost 9 bases, V lost 4 bases, and 11 bases had no gene match. The CDR3 covers 16 residues. Germline CDR1 and CDR2: MDHEN and SYDVKM. The CDR3 loop is CASSSPSRQGRSPLHF. As DNA, the CDR3 is TGTGCCAGCAGTTCCCCTTCTCGACAGGGGCGTTCACCCCTCCACTTT.

The chain combines TRBV7-8 with TRBJ2-7; 8 bases line up with TRBD1. This CDR3 region has 16 residues. V trimming: 2 bases; J trimming: 3 bases; junction bases outside the gene matches: 9. Per the germline V gene, CDR1 is SGHVS and CDR2 is FQNEAQ. CDR3 sequence: CASSLYRPGGGYEQYF. For the CDR3, the DNA is TGTGCCAGCAGCTTATATCGTCCAGGGGGCGGCTACGAGCAGTACTTC. The variable domain in full, with the rest retrieved from reference TRBV7-8 and TRBJ2-7, is GAGVSQSPRYKVAKRGQDVALRCDPISGHVSLFWYQQALGQGPEFLTYFQNEAQLDKSGLPSDRFFAERPEGSVSTLKIQRTQQEDSAVYLCASSLYRPGGGYEQYFGPGTRLTVT.

The V gene is TRBV7-9, the J gene TRBJ1-2; no clear D. This CDR3 has 16 residues. V dropped 1 base and J dropped 4 bases, with 16 bases sitting between them. Germline V gives CDR1 SEHNR, CDR2 FQNEAQ (reference sequence). The CDR3 DNA reads as TGTGCCAGCAGCTTAGACCCCTTCGGGTATGGCTATGGCTACACCTTC. As protein: CASSLDPFGYGYGYTF.